This TCR beta chain derives from a study of T-cell memory formation after mild COVID-19. General study findings and limits: Later expanders leaned toward CD4+, whereas clones contracting from day 15 to 85 were balanced CD4/CD8. Of the contracting clones, CD4+ ones lay mainly in CM and EM, and CD8+ ones in EMRA.

As regards this clonotype: The antigen remains unidentified.

TCRdb recomputed calls from the 5' RACE reads with MiXCR, one row per CDR3 protein. The sample includes 120,000 or so distinct CDR3 sequences, less than 6.5% of them seen just once. After removal of 6 bases from V and 0 bases from J, the junction contained 17 bases not matched to a gene. This CDR3 has 18 amino acids. CDR1 DFQATT and CDR2 SNEGSKA come from the germline V gene (reference sequence). The chain joins TRBV20-1 to TRBJ2-1, with TRBD2 matching over 7 bases. The sequence came from an adult woman who had mild COVID-19 (a few samples of this study predate the infection). Cell type and time point are not known. Specimen: PBMCs or a T cell subset sorted from them (not recorded which). The CDR3 coding sequence is TGCAGTGCCGCACCAGCGGATTTCGGGAGGTACTCCTACAATGAGCAGTTCTTC. Protein product: CSAAPADFGRYSYNEQFF.